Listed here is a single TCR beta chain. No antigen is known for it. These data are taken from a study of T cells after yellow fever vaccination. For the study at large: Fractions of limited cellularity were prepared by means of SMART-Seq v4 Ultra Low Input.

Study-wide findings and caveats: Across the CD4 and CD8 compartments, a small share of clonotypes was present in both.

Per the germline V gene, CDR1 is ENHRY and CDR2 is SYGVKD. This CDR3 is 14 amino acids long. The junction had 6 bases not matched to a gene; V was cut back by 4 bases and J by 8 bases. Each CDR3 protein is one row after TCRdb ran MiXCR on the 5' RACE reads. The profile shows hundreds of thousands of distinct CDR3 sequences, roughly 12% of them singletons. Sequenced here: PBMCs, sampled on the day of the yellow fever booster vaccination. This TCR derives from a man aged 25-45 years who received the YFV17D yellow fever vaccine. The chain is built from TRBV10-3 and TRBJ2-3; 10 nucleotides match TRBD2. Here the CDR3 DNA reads TGTGCCATCAGTGCTAGCGGGAGAAGTGGTACGCAGTATTTT. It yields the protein CAISASGRSGTQYF.